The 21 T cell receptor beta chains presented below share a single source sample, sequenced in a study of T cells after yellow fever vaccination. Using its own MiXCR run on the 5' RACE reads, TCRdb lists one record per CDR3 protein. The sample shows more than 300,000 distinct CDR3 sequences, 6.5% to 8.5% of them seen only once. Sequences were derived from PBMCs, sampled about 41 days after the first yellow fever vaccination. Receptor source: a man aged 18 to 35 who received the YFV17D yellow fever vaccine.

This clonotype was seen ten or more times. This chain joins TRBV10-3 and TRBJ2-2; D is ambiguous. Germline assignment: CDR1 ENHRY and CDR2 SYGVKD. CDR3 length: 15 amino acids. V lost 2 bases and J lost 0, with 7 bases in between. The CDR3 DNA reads TGTGCCATCAGTGAGATGACAACGAACACCGGGGAGCTGTTTTTT. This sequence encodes CAISEMTTNTGELFF.

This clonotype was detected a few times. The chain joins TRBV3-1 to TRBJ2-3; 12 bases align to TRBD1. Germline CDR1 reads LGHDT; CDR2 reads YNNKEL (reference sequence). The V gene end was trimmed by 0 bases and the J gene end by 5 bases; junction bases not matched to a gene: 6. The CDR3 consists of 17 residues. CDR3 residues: CASSQEGQGAVKDTQYF. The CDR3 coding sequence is TGTGCCAGCAGCCAAGAGGGACAGGGGGCCGTCAAAGATACGCAGTATTTT.

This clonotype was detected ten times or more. The CDR3, as DNA: TGCAGTGCTAGACCCCGGGGGGGATGGGAGACCCAGTACTTC. Translating gives CSARPRGGWETQYF. The rearrangement links TRBV20-1 to TRBJ2-5, with 8 nucleotides matching TRBD2. Germline V gene sequence: CDR1 DFQATT, CDR2 SNEGSKA (reference sequence). The CDR3 loop spans 14 amino acids. With V trimmed by 2 bases and J by 5 bases, 7 bases remained unmatched.

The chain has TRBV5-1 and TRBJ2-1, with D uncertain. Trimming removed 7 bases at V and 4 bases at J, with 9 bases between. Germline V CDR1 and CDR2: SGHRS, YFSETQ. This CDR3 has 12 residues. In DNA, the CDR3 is TGCGCCAGCCTCGGAAATTACAATGAGCAGTTCTTC. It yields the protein CASLGNYNEQFF.

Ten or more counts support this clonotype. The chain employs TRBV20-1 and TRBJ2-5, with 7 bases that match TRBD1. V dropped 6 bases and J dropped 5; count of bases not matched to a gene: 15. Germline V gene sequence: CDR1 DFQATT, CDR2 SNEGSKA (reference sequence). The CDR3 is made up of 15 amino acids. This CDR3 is CSAPQFGTVGETQYF. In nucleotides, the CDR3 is TGCAGTGCGCCGCAATTCGGGACAGTAGGGGAGACCCAGTACTTC.

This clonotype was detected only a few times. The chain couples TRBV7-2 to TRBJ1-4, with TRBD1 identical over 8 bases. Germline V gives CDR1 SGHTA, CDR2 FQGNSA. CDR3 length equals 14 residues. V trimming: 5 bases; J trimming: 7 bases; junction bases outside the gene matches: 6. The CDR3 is CASSTMGQVEKLFF. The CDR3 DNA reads TGTGCCAGCAGCACGATGGGACAGGTTGAAAAACTGTTTTTT.

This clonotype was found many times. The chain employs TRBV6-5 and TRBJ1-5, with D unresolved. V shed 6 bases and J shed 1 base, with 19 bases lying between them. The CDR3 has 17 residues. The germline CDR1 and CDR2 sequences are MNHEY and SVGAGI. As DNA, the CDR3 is TGTGCCAGCAGCTATTCCTACCCCCCGTCGAGCAATCAGCCCCAGCATTTT. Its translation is CASSYSYPPSSNQPQHF.

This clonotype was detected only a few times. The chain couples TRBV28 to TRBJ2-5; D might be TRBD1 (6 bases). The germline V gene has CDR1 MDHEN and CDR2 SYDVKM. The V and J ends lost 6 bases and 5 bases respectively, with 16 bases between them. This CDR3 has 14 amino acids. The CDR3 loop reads CASRKQQGSETQYF. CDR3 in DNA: TGTGCCAGCAGGAAACAACAGGGATCGGAGACCCAGTACTTC.

The CDR3 DNA is TGTGCCATCAAAGCGGACAGGGTCACAGATACGCAGTATTTT. Protein product: CAIKADRVTDTQYF. The J gene is TRBJ2-3, the V gene TRBV10-3, with 8 positions matching TRBD1. CDR1 is ENHRY, CDR2 SYGVKD, per germline. Trimming cost V 7 bases and J 2 bases; bases outside gene matches: 5. This CDR3 has 14 residues.

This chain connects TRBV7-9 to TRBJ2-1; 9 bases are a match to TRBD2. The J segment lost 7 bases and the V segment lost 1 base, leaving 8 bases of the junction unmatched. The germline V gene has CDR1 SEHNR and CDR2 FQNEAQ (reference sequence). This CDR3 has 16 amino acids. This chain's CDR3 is CASSLGRGGALNEQFF. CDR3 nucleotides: TGTGCCAGCAGCTTAGGGCGCGGGGGGGCCTTAAATGAGCAGTTCTTC.

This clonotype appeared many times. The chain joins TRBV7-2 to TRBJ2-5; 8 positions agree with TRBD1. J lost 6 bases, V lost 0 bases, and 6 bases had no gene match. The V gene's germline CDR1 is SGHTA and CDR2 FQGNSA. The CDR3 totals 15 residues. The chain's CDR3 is CASSLAQGAGKTQYF. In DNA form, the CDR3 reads TGTGCCAGCAGCTTAGCGCAGGGGGCCGGAAAGACCCAGTACTTC.

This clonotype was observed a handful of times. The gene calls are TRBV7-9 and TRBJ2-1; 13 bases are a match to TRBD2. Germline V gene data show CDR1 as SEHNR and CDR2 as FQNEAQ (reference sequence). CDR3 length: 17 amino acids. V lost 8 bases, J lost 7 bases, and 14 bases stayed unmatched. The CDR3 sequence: CASRAFAGLAGPNEQFF. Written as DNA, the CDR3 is TGTGCCAGCCGGGCGTTCGCGGGACTAGCGGGGCCGAATGAGCAGTTCTTC.

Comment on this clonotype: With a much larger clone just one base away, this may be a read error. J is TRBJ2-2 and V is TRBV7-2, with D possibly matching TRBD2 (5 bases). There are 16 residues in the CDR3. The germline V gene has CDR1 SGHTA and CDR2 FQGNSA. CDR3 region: CASSSTSLKYTGELIF. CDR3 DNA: TGTGCCAGCAGCAGCACTAGTCTGAAGTACACCGGGGAGCTGATTTTT.

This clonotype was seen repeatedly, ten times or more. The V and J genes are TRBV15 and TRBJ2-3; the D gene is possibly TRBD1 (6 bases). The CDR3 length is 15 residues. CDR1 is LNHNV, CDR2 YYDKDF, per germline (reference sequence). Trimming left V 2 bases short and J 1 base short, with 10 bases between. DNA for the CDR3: TGTGCCACCAGCAGACTACAGGGTGGCACAGATACGCAGTATTTT. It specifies CATSRLQGGTDTQYF. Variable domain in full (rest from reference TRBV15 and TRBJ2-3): DAMVIQNPRYQVTQFGKPVTLSCSQTLNHNVMYWYQQKSSQAPKLLFHYYDKDFNNEADTPDNFQSRRPNTSFCFLDIRSPGLGDTAMYLCATSRLQGGTDTQYFGPGTRLTVL.

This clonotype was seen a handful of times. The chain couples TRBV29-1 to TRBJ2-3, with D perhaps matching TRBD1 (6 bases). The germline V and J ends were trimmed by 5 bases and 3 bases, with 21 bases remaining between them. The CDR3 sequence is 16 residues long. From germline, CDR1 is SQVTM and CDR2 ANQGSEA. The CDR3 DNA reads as TGCAGCGTTTGGGGGACACAGGGAATTGGTACAGATACGCAGTATTTT. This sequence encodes CSVWGTQGIGTDTQYF.

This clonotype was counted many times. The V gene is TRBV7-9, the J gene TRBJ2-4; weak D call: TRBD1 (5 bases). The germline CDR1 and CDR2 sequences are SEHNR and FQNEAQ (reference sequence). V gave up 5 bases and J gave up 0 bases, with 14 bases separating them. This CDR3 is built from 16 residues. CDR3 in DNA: TGTGCCAGCAGCCCCAAGACAGAAGTAGCCAAAAACATTCAGTACTTC. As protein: CASSPKTEVAKNIQYF.

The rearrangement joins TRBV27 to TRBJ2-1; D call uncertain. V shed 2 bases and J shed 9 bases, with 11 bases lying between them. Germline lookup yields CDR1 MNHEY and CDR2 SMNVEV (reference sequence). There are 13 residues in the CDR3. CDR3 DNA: TGTGCCAGCAGTTTAGAGACGGGCCTTGAGCAGTTCTTC. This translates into CASSLETGLEQFF.

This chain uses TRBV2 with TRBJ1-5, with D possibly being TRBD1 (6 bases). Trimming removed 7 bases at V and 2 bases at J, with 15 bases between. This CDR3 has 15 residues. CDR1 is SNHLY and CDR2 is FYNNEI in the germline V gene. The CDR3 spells CASTQGGWGNQPQHF. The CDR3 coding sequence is TGTGCCAGCACCCAAGGGGGATGGGGCAATCAGCCCCAGCATTTT.

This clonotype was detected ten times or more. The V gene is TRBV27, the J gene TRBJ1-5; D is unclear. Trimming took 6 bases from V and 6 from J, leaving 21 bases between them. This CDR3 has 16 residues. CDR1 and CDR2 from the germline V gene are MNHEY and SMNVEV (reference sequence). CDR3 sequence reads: CASREGGLSPGQPQHF. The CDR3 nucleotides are TGTGCCAGCAGGGAAGGCGGGTTGTCCCCTGGTCAGCCCCAGCATTTT.

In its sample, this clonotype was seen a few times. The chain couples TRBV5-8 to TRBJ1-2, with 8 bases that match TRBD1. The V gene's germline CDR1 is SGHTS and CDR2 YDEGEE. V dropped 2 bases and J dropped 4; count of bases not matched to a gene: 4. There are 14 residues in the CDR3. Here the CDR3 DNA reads TGTGCCAGCAGCTTACTCGACAGGGGCTATGGCTACACCTTC. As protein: CASSLLDRGYGYTF.

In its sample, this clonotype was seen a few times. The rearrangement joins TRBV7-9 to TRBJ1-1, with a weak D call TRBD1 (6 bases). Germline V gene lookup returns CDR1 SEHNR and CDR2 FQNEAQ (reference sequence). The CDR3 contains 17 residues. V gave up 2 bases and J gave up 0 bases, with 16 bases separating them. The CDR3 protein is CASSLFTTGPMNTEAFF. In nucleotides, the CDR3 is TGTGCCAGCAGCTTATTCACAACAGGGCCTATGAACACTGAAGCTTTCTTT. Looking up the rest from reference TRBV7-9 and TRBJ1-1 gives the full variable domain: DTGVSQNPRHKITKRGQNVTFRCDPISEHNRLYWYRQTLGQGPEFLTYFQNEAQLEKSRLLSDRFSAERPKGSFSTLEIQRTEQGDSAMYLCASSLFTTGPMNTEAFFGQGTRLTVV.